The rows below give T cell receptor beta chains drawn from one sample of a study of T cells in Graves' hyperthyroidism and ophthalmopathy. In TCRdb, the multiplex PCR reads were re-called with MiXCR into one record per CDR3 protein. The data show 400,000 to 500,000 distinct CDR3 sequences, roughly 15% seen once. Sequences were obtained from blood. These TCRs come from a man in his late teens or twenties with Graves' ophthalmopathy. Each CDR3 is given with its conserved first and last residue. A D gene is named only where the DNA matches it firmly. Expanded clones are given a class, and other clones once, few, many or no size at all.

J: TRBJ2-7
V: TRBV10-3
size: many
D: -
CDR3: CAISEVGSGSYEQYF
DNA: TGTGCCATCAGTGAGGTCGGGAGTGGGTCCTACGAGCAGTACTTC

J: TRBJ2-7
V: TRBV5-6
size: -
D: TRBD1
CDR3: CASSRKPGQGVEQYF
DNA: TGTGCCAGCAGCCGGAAGCCTGGACAGGGGGTCGAGCAGTACTTC

J: TRBJ2-3
V: TRBV5-1
size: many
D: TRBD1
CDR3: CASSFRDRVTDTQYF
DNA: TGCGCCAGCAGCTTCCGGGACAGGGTCACAGATACGCAGTATTTT

J: TRBJ2-7
V: TRBV5-1
size: -
D: TRBD1
CDR3: CASSMPGQGAQEQYF
DNA: TGCGCCAGCAGCATGCCGGGACAGGGGGCGCAGGAGCAGTACTTC

J: TRBJ2-3
V: TRBV11-2
size: -
D: -
CDR3: CASSLDWETDTQYF
DNA: TGTGCCAGCAGCTTAGATTGGGAAACAGATACGCAGTATTTT

J: TRBJ2-7
V: TRBV5-1
size: many
D: -
CDR3: CASRGGGTGSYEQYF
DNA: TGCGCCAGCAGGGGGGGTGGGACCGGATCCTACGAGCAGTACTTC

J: TRBJ1-2
V: TRBV20-1
size: -
D: -
CDR3: CSARRKGSPGYTF
DNA: TGCAGTGCTCGCCGTAAGGGGTCCCCGGGCTACACCTTC

J: TRBJ2-3
V: TRBV27
size: many
D: -
CDR3: CASRYRPQGPYTDTQYF
DNA: TGTGCCAGCAGGTACCGACCCCAGGGGCCCTACACAGATACGCAGTATTTT

J: TRBJ2-5
V: TRBV12-3/TRBV12-4
size: few
D: -
CDR3: CASSPNWDSGETQYF
DNA: TGTGCCAGCAGCCCCAACTGGGACTCTGGCGAGACCCAGTACTTC

J: TRBJ2-5
V: TRBV4-1
size: -
D: -
CDR3: CASSQEFIGTIQETQYF
DNA: TGCGCCAGCAGCCAAGAATTTATCGGGACAATCCAAGAGACCCAGTACTTC

J: TRBJ2-7
V: TRBV2
size: few
D: TRBD2
CDR3: CASSESAGGPPSYEQYF
DNA: TGTGCCAGCAGTGAAAGTGCGGGAGGGCCTCCCTCCTACGAGCAGTACTTC

J: TRBJ2-1
V: TRBV3-1
size: many
D: TRBD2
CDR3: CASSSSGSNEQFF
DNA: TGTGCCAGCAGTTCTAGCGGGAGTAATGAGCAGTTCTTC

J: TRBJ2-2
V: TRBV10-3
size: many
D: -
CDR3: CAISESIAAGGELFF
DNA: TGTGCCATCAGTGAGTCCATCGCGGCGGGCGGGGAGCTGTTTTTT

J: TRBJ1-1
V: TRBV29-1
size: many
D: -
CDR3: CSVEKVMNTEAFF
DNA: TGCAGCGTTGAAAAGGTGATGAACACTGAAGCTTTCTTT

J: TRBJ2-5
V: TRBV9
size: many
D: TRBD2
CDR3: CASSVARGGVLETQYF
DNA: TGTGCCAGCAGCGTAGCACGGGGGGGGGTCTTGGAGACCCAGTACTTC

J: TRBJ2-7
V: TRBV4-1
size: many
D: -
CDR3: CASSQEWAGYEQYF
DNA: TGCGCCAGCAGCCAAGAGTGGGCGGGATACGAGCAGTACTTC

J: TRBJ1-6
V: TRBV6-1
size: many
D: TRBD1
CDR3: CASSEGRQGRGSYNSPLHF
DNA: TGTGCCAGCAGTGAAGGAAGACAGGGGCGCGGATCCTATAATTCACCCCTCCACTTT

J: TRBJ2-5
V: TRBV25-1
size: many
D: -
CDR3: CASRGNQETQYF
DNA: TGTGCCAGTCGAGGGAATCAAGAGACCCAGTACTTC

J: TRBJ2-5
V: TRBV6-1
size: many
D: -
CDR3: CASMGLMSGARTQYF
DNA: TGTGCCAGCATGGGTTTAATGAGCGGAGCTAGGACCCAGTACTTC

J: TRBJ2-2
V: TRBV5-1
size: few
D: TRBD2
CDR3: CASSLGDYPSPGELFF
DNA: TGCGCCAGCAGCTTGGGGGACTACCCAAGCCCCGGGGAGCTGTTTTTT

J: TRBJ2-7
V: TRBV6-2/TRBV6-3
size: few
D: TRBD2
CDR3: CASRPRLAVSYEQYF
DNA: TGTGCCAGCAGACCGCGGCTAGCGGTTTCCTACGAGCAGTACTTC

J: TRBJ2-1
V: TRBV6-2/TRBV6-3
size: -
D: TRBD2
CDR3: CASRGGGGSYNEQFF
DNA: TGTGCCAGCAGGGGGGGGGGGGGTTCCTACAATGAGCAGTTCTTC

J: TRBJ1-4
V: TRBV4-1
size: -
D: -
CDR3: CASSQDKQNNEKLFF
DNA: TGCGCCAGCAGCCAAGATAAGCAGAATAATGAAAAACTGTTTTTT

J: TRBJ1-6
V: TRBV7-9
size: -
D: -
CDR3: CASSLALKANSPLHF
DNA: TGTGCCAGCAGCTTAGCACTGAAGGCCAATTCACCCCTCCACTTT

J: TRBJ2-5
V: TRBV9
size: few
D: TRBD2
CDR3: CASSVGLAGNLETQYF
DNA: TGTGCCAGCAGCGTAGGGCTAGCGGGAAATCTAGAGACCCAGTACTTC

J: TRBJ1-1
V: TRBV7-2
size: many
D: -
CDR3: CASSLVPSDTEAFF
DNA: TGTGCCAGCAGCTTAGTCCCCAGTGACACTGAAGCTTTCTTT